This T cell receptor (beta chain) originates from a study of T cells after yellow fever vaccination. TCRdb redid the calling of the 5' RACE reads with MiXCR, one entry per CDR3 protein. Of tens of thousands of distinct CDR3 sequences listed, 7.3% are singletons. The CDR3 has 22 residues. Germline V gene lookup returns CDR1 ENHRY and CDR2 SYGVKD. The V end was cut by 0 bases, the J end by 3 bases, with 32 bases between. Overall study results and limits: It was the secondary response that reached its peak faster, day 5 versus 15, but it was weaker.

Comment on this clonotype: No antigen is known for it.

The sequence was obtained from a man between 18 and 35 years old who received the YFV17D yellow fever vaccine. The sample here was CD8+ T cells sorted from PBMCs, taken roughly 10 days after the first yellow fever vaccination. The chain has TRBV10-3 and TRBJ1-1; D is unresolved. The DNA of the CDR3 is TGTGCCATCAGTGAGTCGGGGAAAGAGCAAAGACCGTTTGGCTCAAGATACACTGAAGCTTTCTTT. Translation: CAISESGKEQRPFGSRYTEAFF.